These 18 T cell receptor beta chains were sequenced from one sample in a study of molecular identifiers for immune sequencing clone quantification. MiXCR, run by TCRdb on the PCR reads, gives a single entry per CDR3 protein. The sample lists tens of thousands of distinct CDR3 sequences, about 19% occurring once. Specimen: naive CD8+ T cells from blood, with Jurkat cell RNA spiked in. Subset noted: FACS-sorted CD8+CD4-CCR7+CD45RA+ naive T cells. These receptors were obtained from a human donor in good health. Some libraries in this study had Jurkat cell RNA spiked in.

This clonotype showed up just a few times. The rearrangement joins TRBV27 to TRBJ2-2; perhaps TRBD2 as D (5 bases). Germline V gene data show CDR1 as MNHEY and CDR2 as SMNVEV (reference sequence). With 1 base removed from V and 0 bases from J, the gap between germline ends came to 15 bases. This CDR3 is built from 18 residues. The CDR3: CASSLWAGDPTNTGELFF. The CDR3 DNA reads TGTGCCAGCAGTTTATGGGCCGGGGATCCTACGAACACCGGGGAGCTGTTTTTT.

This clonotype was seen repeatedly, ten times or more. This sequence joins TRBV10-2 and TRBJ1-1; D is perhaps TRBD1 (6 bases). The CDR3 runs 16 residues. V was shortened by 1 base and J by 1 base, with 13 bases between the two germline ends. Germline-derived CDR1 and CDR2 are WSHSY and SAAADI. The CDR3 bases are TGCGCCAGCAGTGAGTTTGGGGGGGCGACGAACACTGAAGCTTTCTTT. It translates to CASSEFGGATNTEAFF.

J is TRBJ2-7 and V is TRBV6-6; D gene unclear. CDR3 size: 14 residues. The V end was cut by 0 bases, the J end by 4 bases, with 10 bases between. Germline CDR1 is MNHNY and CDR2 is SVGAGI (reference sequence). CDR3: CASSYSSWGYEQYF. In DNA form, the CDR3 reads TGTGCCAGCAGTTACTCGTCGTGGGGTTACGAGCAGTACTTC.

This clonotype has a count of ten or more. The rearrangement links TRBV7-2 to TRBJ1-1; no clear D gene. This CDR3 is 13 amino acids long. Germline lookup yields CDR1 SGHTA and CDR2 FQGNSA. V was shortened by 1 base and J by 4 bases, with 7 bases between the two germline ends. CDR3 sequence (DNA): TGTGCCAGCAGCTTAGGTGGGGTCACTGAAGCTTTCTTT. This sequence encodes CASSLGGVTEAFF.

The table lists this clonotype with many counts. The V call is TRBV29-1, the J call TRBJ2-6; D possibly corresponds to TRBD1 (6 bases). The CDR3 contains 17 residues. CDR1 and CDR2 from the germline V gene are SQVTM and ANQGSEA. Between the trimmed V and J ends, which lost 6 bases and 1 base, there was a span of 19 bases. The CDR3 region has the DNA TGCAGCGTGGAGAGACCGGGACACAGGTCTGGGGCCAACGTCCTGACTTTC. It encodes CSVERPGHRSGANVLTF.

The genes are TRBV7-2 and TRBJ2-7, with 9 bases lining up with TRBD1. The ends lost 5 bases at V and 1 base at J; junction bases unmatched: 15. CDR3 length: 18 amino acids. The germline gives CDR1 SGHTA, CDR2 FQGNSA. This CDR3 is CASSLLPGQGITSYEQYF. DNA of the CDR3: TGTGCCAGCAGCCTCCTCCCGGGACAGGGTATAACTTCCTACGAGCAGTACTTC. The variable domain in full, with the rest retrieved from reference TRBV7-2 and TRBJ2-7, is GAGVSQSPSNKVTEKGKDVELRCDPISGHTALYWYRQSLGQGLEFLIYFQGNSAPDKSGLPSDRFSAERTGGSVSTLTIQRTQQEDSAVYLCASSLLPGQGITSYEQYFGPGTRLTVT.

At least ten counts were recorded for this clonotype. The CDR3 nucleotides are TGTGCCAGCAGCCCCGCTAGTCAGGGGCGCAATGAGCAGTTCTTC. This codes for CASSPASQGRNEQFF. The chain carries TRBV11-3 and TRBJ2-1; possibly TRBD1 for D (6 bases). CDR3 length: 15 residues. V dropped 5 bases and J dropped 6 bases, with 17 bases sitting between them. Germline CDR1 is SGHNT and CDR2 is YENEEA.

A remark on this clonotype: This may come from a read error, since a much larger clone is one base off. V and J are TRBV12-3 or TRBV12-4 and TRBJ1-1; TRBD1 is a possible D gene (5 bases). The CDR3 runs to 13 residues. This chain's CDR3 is CAGSAPDNPFSFF. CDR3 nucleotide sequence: TGTGCCGGCAGCGCCCCGGACAACCCGTTCTCTTTCTTT.

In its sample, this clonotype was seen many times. CDR3 loop: CASRAGPTDTQYF. Here the CDR3 DNA reads TGTGCCAGCAGAGCGGGACCTACAGATACGCAGTATTTT. The chain employs TRBV6-5 and TRBJ2-3; 7 positions match TRBD2. Germline CDR1 MNHEY, CDR2 SVGAGI. With V trimmed by 6 bases and J by 3 bases, 3 bases remained unmatched. This CDR3 region has 13 residues.

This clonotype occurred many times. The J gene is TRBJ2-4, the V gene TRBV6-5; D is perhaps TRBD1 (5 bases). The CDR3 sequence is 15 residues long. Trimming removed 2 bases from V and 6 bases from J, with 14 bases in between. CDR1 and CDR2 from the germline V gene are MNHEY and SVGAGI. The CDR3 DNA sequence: TGTGCCAGCAGTTACACCCAGGGTGGTGGAAACATTCAGTACTTC. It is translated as CASSYTQGGGNIQYF.

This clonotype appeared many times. DNA for the CDR3: TGCGCCAGCAGCCAAGACCCGGGACAGGGGTTTAGTCAGCCCCAGCATTTT. It is translated as CASSQDPGQGFSQPQHF. The chain couples TRBV4-1 to TRBJ1-5, with TRBD1 matching 10 bases. Germline trimming cut 0 bases from V and 6 bases from J; bases unmatched to any gene: 8. CDR3 length equals 17 residues. Germline CDR1 and CDR2: MGHRA and YSYEKL.

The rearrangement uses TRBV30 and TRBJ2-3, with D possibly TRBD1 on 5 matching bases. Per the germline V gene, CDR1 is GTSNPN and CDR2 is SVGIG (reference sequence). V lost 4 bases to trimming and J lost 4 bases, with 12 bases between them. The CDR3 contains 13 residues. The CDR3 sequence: CAWNRGTADTQYF. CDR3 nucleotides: TGTGCCTGGAATAGGGGCACAGCAGATACGCAGTATTTT.

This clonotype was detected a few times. CDR3 bases: TGTGCCAGCACCGCAGACCGGAGCGGGTTTTACACCGGGGAGCTGTTTTTT. Translation gives CASTADRSGFYTGELFF. The chain couples TRBV6-5 to TRBJ2-2; D possibly corresponds to TRBD2 (6 bases). Germline-derived CDR1 and CDR2 are MNHEY and SVGAGI. V lost 7 bases and J lost 3, with 21 bases in between. There are 17 residues in the CDR3.

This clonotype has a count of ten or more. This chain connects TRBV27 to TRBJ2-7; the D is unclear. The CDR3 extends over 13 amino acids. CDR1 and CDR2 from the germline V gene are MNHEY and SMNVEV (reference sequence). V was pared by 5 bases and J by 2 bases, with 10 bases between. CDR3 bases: TGTGCCAGCAGTCCCGACACGACCTACGAGCAGTACTTC. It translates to CASSPDTTYEQYF.

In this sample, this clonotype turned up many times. This chain's CDR3 is CASSVDIDTQYF. In DNA, the CDR3 is TGTGCCAGCAGCGTAGATATTGATACGCAGTATTTT. V gene TRBV9 combines with J gene TRBJ2-3; the D is unclear. V lost 0 bases and J lost 6, with 5 bases in between. In germline, CDR1 is SGDLS, CDR2 YYNGEE. The CDR3 covers 12 residues.

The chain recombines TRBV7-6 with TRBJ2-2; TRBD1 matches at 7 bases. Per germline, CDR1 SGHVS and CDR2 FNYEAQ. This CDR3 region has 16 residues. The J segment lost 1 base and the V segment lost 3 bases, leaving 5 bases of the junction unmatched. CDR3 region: CASSFNDRENTGELFF. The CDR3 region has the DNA TGTGCCAGCAGCTTCAACGACAGGGAGAACACCGGGGAGCTGTTTTTT.

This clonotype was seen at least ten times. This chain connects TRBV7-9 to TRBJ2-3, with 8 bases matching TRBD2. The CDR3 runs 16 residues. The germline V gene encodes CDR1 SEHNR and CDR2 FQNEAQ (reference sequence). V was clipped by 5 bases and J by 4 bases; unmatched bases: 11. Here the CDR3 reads CASSPVAGSGPDTQYF. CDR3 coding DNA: TGTGCCAGCAGCCCCGTAGCGGGATCAGGACCAGATACGCAGTATTTT.

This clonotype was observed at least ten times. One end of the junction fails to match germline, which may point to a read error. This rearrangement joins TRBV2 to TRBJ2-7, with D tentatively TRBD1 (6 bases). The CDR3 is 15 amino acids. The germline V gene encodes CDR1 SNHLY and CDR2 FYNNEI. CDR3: CASSEAVTGSSEQYF. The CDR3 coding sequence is TGTGCCAGCAGTGAAGCGGTAACAGGGTCCTCCGAGCAGTACTTC.